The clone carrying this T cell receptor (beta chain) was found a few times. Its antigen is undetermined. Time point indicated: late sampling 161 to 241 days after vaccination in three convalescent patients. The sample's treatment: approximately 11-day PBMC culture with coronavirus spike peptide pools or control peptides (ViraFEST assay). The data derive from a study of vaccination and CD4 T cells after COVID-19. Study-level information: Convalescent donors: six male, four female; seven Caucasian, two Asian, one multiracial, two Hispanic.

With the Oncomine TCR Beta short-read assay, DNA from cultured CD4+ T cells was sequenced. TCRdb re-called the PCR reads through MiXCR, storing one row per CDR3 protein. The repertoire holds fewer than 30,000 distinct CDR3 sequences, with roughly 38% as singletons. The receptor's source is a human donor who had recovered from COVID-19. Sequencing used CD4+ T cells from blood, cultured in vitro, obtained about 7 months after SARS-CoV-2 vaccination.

The CDR3 is CASSLIGGRAGNEQFF. Written as DNA, the CDR3 is TGTGCCAGCAGCTTAATTGGCGGGAGGGCGGGGAATGAGCAGTTCTTC. The chain links TRBV7-3 to TRBJ2-1; 9 bases line up with TRBD2. Unmatched junction bases numbered 8, after V lost 1 base and J lost 7 bases. The CDR3 loop spans 16 amino acids. Germline values: CDR1 SGHTA, CDR2 FQGTGA. Complete variable domain (other parts from reference TRBV7-3 and TRBJ2-1): GAGVSQTPSNKVTEKGKYVELRCDPISGHTALYWYRQSLGQGPEFLIYFQGTGAADDSGLPNDRFFAVRPEGSVSTLKIQRTERGDSAVYLCASSLIGGRAGNEQFFGPGTRLTVL.